This T cell receptor (beta chain) stems from a study of shared clonotypes between healthy human individuals. As defined, naive CD8 cells were CD45RO-negative and positively selected for CCR7, with terminally differentiated effector memory CD45RA+ cells excluded. The V end was cut by 0 bases, the J end by 3 bases, with 9 bases between. The CDR3 has 14 amino acids. CDR1 is MNHEY, CDR2 SVGAGI, per germline. This was a deep-level run. Sequencing was performed with immunoSEQ multiplex PCR; in TCRdb, only in-frame clones are kept and a portion is missing. The profile covers millions of clones, with about 94% appearing a single time and about 1.1% taken by the ten largest.

Sequencing was performed on naive CD8+ T cells sorted from blood. The gene calls are TRBV6-5 and TRBJ2-7; D perhaps matches TRBD1 (5 bases). The sequence was obtained from a man younger than 35 in good health. The CDR3 region has the DNA TGTGCCAGCAGTTACTCAATAGACAGCTACGAGCAGTACTTC. Translating it yields CASSYSIDSYEQYF.